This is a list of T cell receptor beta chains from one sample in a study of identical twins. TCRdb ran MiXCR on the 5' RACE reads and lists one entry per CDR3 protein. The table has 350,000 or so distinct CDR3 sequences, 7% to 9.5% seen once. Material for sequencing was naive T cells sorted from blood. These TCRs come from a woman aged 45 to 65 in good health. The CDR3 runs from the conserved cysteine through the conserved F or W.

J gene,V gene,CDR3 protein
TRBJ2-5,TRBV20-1,CSASGTERPQETQYF
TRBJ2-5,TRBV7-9,CASSLLASGETQYF
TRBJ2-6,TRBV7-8,CASSKTGAGANVLTF
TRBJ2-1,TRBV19,CASGGTLKNEQFF
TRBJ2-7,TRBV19,CASSSTSGRASEQYF
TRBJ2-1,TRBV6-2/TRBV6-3,CASSYSPGVQFF
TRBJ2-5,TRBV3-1,CASSQPGGEKTQYF
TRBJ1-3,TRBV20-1,CSARQGGSGNTIYF
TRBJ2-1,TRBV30,CSAEISGRPFNEQFF
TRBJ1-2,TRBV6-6,CASSSSRKGGYGYTF
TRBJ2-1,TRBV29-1,CSVEASGYNEQFF
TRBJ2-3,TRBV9,CASSILAGVGTDTQYF
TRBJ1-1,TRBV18,CASSPLVAANTEAFF
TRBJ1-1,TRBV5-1,CASSLSPGMNTEAFF
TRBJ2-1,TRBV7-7,CASSPQTSGRGEQFF
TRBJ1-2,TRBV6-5,CASTWGTGTNYGYTF
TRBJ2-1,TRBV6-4,CASSAQAGYNEQFF
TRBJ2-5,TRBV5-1,CASSADFQETQYF
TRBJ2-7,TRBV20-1,CSARDRPYYEQYF
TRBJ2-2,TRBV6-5,CASSWGTSRVTGELFF
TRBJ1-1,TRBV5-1,CASSSGREHTEAFF
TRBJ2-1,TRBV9,CASSAHPSVATYNEQFF
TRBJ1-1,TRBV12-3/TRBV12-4,CASTSTGLMNTEAFF
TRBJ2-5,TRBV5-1,CASSGQGDGKTQYF
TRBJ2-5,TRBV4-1,CASSQGGLAGGETQYF
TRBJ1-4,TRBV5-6,CASSSEYEKLFF
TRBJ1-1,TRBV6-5,CASRDRVLTEAFF
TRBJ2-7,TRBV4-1,CASSQDFGGQQYF
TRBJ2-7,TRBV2,CASSEASGYNEQYF
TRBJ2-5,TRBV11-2,CASSIGTIGETQYF
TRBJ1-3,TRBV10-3,CAIRSLLGETNTIYF
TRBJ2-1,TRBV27,CASSLGQGSDNEQFF
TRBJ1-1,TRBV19,CASSIRGTEAFF
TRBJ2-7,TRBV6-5,CASSYSRSGRAFNEQYF
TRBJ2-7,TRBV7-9,CASSIGQGPYEQYF
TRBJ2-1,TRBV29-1,CSVEGTSINEQFF
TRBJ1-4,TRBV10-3,CAISVRENEKLFF
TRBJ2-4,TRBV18,CASSYDRNIQYF
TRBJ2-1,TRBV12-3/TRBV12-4,CASSLVRGVGNEQFF
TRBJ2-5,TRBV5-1,CASSPDFEGQETQYF
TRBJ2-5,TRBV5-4,CASSPGGSPETQYF
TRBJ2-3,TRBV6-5,CASSYGGRWGTDTQYF
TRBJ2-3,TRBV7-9,CASSSSIEGADTQYF
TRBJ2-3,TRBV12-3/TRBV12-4,CASSFGDTDTQYF
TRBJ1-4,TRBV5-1,CASSLGPTNEKLFF
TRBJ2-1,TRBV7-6,CASSLERVVSYNEQFF
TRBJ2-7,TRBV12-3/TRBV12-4,CASSPPPFGSSYEQYF
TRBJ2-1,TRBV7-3,CASSPTVDHLGEQFF
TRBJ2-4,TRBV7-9,CASSQPDRGNIQYF
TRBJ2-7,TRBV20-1,CSARPTSGRASYEQYF
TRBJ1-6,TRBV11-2,CASSTTGDSPLHF
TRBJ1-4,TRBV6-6,CASSYSGATNEKLFF
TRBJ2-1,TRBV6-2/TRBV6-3,CASKLEGSYNEQFF
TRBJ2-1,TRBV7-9,CASSPRLAGAGEQFF
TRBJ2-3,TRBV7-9,CASSPSSEHTDTQYF